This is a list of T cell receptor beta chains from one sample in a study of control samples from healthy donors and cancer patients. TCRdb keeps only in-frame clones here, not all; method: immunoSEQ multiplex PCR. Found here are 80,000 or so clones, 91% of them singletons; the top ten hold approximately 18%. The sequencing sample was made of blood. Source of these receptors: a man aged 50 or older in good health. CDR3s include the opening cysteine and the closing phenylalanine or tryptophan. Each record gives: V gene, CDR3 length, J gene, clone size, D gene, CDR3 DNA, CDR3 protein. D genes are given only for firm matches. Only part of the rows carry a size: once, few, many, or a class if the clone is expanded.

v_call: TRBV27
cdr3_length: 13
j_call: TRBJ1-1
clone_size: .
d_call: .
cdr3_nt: TGTGCCAGCAGTTCTGCAGATGACACTGAAGCTTTCTTT
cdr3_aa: CASSSADDTEAFF

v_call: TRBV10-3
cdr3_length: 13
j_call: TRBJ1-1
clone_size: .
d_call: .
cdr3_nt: TGTGCCATCAAGGGAGACCTTAACACTGAAGCTTTCTTT
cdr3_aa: CAIKGDLNTEAFF

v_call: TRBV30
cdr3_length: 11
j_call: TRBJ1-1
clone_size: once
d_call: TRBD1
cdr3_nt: TGTGCCTGGTACAGGGGGACTGAAGCTTTCTTT
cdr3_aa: CAWYRGTEAFF

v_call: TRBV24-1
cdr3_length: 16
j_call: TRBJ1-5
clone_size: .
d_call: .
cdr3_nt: TGTGCCACCAGTGAGACTGACAGCATACCAAATCAGCCCCAGCATTTT
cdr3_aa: CATSETDSIPNQPQHF

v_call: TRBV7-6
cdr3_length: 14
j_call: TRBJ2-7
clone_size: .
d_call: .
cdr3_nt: TGTGCCAGCAGCTTAGGGGGGACAAGAGACGAGCAGTACTTC
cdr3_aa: CASSLGGTRDEQYF

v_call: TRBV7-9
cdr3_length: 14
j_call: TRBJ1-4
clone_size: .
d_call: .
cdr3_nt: TGTGCCAGCAGCGTAACAGGATATAATGAAAAACTGTTTTTT
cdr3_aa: CASSVTGYNEKLFF

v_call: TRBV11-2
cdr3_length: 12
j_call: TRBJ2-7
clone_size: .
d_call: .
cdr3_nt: TGTGCCACGGGCTCTCTCACCAGCGAGCAGTACTTC
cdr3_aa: CATGSLTSEQYF

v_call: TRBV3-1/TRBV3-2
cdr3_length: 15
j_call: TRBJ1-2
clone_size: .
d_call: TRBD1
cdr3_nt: TGTGCCAGCAGCCAACAGGGGGCAGTTAACTATGGCTACACCTTC
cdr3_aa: CASSQQGAVNYGYTF

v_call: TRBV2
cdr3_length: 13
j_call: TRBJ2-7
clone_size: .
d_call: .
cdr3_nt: TGTGCCAGCTGGGGGGGCAGGAATTCCGAGCAGTACTTC
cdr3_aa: CASWGGRNSEQYF

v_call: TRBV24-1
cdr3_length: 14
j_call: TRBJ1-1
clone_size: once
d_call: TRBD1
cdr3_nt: TGTGCCACCAGGAAGGGACAGGGTACCACTGAAGCTTTCTTT
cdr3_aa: CATRKGQGTTEAFF

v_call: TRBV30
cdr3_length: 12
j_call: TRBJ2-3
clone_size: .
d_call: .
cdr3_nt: TGTGCCTGGAGTGTTCTGGGAGATACGCAGTATTTT
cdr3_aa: CAWSVLGDTQYF

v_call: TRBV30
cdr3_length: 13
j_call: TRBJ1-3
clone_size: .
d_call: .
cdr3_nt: TGTGCCTGGACCTTGACAGGACTTAGGACCATATATTTT
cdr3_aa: CAWTLTGLRTIYF

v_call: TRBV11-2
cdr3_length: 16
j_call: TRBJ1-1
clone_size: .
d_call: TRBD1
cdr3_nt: TGTGCCAGCAGCTTAAGGTGGGACAGCTTGAACACTGAAGCTTTCTTT
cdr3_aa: CASSLRWDSLNTEAFF

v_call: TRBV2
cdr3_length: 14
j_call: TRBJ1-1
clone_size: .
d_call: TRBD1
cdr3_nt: TGTGCCAGCAGCGGGGACAGGGGATACACTGAAGCTTTCTTT
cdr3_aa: CASSGDRGYTEAFF

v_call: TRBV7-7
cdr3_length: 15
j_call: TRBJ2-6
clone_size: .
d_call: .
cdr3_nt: TGTGCCAGCAGCTTGGATAGCTCTGGGGCCAACGTCCTGACTTTC
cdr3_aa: CASSLDSSGANVLTF

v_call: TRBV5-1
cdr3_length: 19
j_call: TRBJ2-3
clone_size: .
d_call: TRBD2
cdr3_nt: TGCGCCAGCAGCTTGGATCCCCAAGCGCGGGGGGGGAGCACAGATACGCAGTATTTT
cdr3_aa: CASSLDPQARGGSTDTQYF

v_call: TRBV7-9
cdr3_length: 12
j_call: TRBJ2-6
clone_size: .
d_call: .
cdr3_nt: TGTGCCAGCGGCTCTGGGGCCAACGTCCTGACTTTC
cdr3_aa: CASGSGANVLTF

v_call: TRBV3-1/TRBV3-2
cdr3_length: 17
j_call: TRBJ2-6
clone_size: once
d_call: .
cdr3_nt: TGTGCCAGCAGCCCCCTGGCCATACCTACTGGGGCCAACGTCCTGACTTTC
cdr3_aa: CASSPLAIPTGANVLTF